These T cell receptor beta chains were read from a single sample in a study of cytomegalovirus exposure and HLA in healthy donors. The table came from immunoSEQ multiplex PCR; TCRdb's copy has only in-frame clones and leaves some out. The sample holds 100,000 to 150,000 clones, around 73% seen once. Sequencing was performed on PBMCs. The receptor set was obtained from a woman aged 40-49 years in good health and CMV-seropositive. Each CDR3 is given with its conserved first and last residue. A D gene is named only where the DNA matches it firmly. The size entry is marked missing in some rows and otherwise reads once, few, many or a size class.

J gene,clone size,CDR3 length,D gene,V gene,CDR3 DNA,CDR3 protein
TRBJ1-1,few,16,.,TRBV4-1,TGCGCCAGCAGCCAAGAGGGGGTCGGGGGGGTCACTGAAGCTTTCTTT,CASSQEGVGGVTEAFF
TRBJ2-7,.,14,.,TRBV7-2,TGTGCCAGCAGCCCTTACCTGGTGGGGCTCGAGCAGTACTTC,CASSPYLVGLEQYF
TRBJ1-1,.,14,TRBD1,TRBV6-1,TGTGCCAGCAAAGCGGACAGGGTAAACACTGAAGCTTTCTTT,CASKADRVNTEAFF
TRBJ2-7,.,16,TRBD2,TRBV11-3,TGTGCCAGCAGCCGAGGCGGGGGGACCGGGGGGGACGAGCAGTACTTC,CASSRGGGTGGDEQYF
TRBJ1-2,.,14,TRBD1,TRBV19,TGTGCCAGTAGTGTGGGACAGGCTAACTATGGCTACACCTTC,CASSVGQANYGYTF
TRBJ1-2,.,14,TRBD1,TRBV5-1,TGCGCCAGCAGCCCACAGGGGGTGGATTATGGCTACACCTTC,CASSPQGVDYGYTF
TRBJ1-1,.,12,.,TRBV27,TGTGCCAGCAGACAGGGGAACACTGAAGCTTTCTTT,CASRQGNTEAFF
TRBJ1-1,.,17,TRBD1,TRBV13,TGTGCCAGCAGCCTATGGACAGGGGATTTTATGAACACTGAAGCTTTCTTT,CASSLWTGDFMNTEAFF
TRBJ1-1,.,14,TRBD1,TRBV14,TGTGCCAGCAGCAGCCACAGGGGGGTCACTGAAGCTTTCTTT,CASSSHRGVTEAFF
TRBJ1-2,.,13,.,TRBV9,TGTGCCAGCAGCGCTATCGGGGGAGATGGCTACACCTTC,CASSAIGGDGYTF
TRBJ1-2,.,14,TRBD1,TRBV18,TGTGCCAGCTCACCAACACAGGGGAACTATGGCTACACCTTC,CASSPTQGNYGYTF
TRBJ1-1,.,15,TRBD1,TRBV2,TGTGCCAGCAGTCTAATGACAGGGGGGAACACTGAAGCTTTCTTT,CASSLMTGGNTEAFF
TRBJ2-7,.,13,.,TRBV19,TGTGCCAGTAGTCCCCGGGGCTCCTACGAGCAGTACTTC,CASSPRGSYEQYF
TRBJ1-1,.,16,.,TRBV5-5,TGTGCCAGCAGCTTGGGGGTTCAGGCAGGAAGGACTGAAGCTTTCTTT,CASSLGVQAGRTEAFF
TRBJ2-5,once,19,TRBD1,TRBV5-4,TGTGCCAGCAGCTTGGCCAATCGAATCGGTACAGGGGTCTCCAGGACCCAGTACTTC,CASSLANRIGTGVSRTQYF
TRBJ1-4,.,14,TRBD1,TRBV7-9,TGTGCCAGCAGCCGACAGGGTAGACATGAAAAACTGTTTTTT,CASSRQGRHEKLFF
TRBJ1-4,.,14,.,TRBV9,TGTGCCAGCAGCGTAGACGGGGGGAATGAAAAACTGTTTTTT,CASSVDGGNEKLFF
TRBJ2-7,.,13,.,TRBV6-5,TGTGCCAGCAGTTACTCTCCCCCTTACGAGCAGTACTTC,CASSYSPPYEQYF
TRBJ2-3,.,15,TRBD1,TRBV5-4,TGTGCCAGCAGCTCAGGGACAGCAAGCACAGATACGCAGTATTTT,CASSSGTASTDTQYF
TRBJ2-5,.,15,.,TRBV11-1,TGTGCCAGCAGCTTAGGTGGCAGGGAAGGAGAGACCCAGTACTTC,CASSLGGREGETQYF
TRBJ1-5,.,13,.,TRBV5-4,TGTGCCAGCAGTATCGGACAGTATCAGCCCCAGCATTTT,CASSIGQYQPQHF
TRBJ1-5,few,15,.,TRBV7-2,TGTGCCAGCAGCTTAGCCCTCTCGAGAAATCAGCCCCAGCATTTT,CASSLALSRNQPQHF
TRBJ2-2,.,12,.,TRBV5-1,TGCGCCAGCAGCTTGGCCGGCGGGGAGCTGTTTTTT,CASSLAGGELFF
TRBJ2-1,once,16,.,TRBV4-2,TGTGCCAGCAGCCAAGTTTACGGTGCCACCTACAATGAGCAGTTCTTC,CASSQVYGATYNEQFF
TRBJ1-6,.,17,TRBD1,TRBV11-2,TGTGCCAGCAGCTTATGGGTGACAGGGTCATTGAATTCACCCCTCCACTTT,CASSLWVTGSLNSPLHF
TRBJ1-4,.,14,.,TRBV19,TGTGCCAGTAGTATGACGTGGGGAGGGGAAAAACTGTTTTTT,CASSMTWGGEKLFF
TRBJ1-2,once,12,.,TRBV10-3,TGTGCCATCAGTGGATCAGGGGTTGGCTACACCTTC,CAISGSGVGYTF
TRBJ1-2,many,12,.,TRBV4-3,TGCGCCAGCAGTCTTTCAGGCTATGGCTACACCTTC,CASSLSGYGYTF
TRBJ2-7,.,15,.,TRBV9,TGTGCCAGCAGCGTAGCCGGGGAATTCTCCTACGAGCAGTACTTC,CASSVAGEFSYEQYF
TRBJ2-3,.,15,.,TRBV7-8,TGTGCCAGCAGCTTTAATAGTGGGCGCACAGATACGCAGTATTTT,CASSFNSGRTDTQYF
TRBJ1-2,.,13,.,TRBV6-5,TGTGCCAGCAGTTACTCGGACAGAGTTGGCTACACCTTC,CASSYSDRVGYTF
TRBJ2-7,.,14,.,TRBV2,TGTGCCATCGGGATGGACGGGAGCTCCTACGAGCAGTACTTC,CAIGMDGSSYEQYF